What follows are 3 T cell receptor beta chains derived from one specimen sequenced in a study of blood T cell repertoires in COVID-19 (dated by TCRdb to 2018 to 2021). Library construction relied on the immunoSEQ multiplex PCR assay. The table was pulled from immuneACCESS by TCRdb, which kept in-frame rearrangements only. Such tables lose some clones; where checked, under half of the loss comes from unresolved V genes, and the rest has no known cause. The sample data list 130,000 or so clones, and about 88% of these were observed just once. Of the sample, approximately 1.5% falls within the top ten clones. The sequenced sample was peripheral blood. All receptors derive from a human donor in a cohort sampled during active COVID-19.

Regarding this clone: It is unclear where the CDR3 begins or ends on the DNA, so no DNA is shown, and the CDR3 is as TCRdb lists it. This chain links TRBV28 with TRBJ2-5; the D call TRBD2 from the table was never checked on the DNA. The V gene's germline CDR1 is MDHEN and CDR2 SYDVKM. The CDR3 has 15 residues if both end residues are counted. CDR3 region: CASSSSTVAQETQYF.

The chain has TRBV28 and TRBJ2-7; a weak D match, TRBD2 (6 bases). This CDR3 is 13 amino acids long. V gave up 8 bases and J gave up 4 bases, with 15 bases separating them. Per germline, CDR1 MDHEN and CDR2 SYDVKM. The CDR3 region is CASRTGGLYEQYF. The CDR3 DNA reads as TGTGCCAGCCGAACCGGAGGGCTATACGAGCAGTACTTC.

CDR3 region: CASSSGQEWGTGELFF. The CDR3 region has the DNA TGTGCCAGCAGTTCCGGACAGGAGTGGGGCACCGGGGAGCTGTTTTTT. The chain combines TRBV27 with TRBJ2-2; 7 bases line up with TRBD1. The V gene's germline CDR1 is MNHEY and CDR2 SMNVEV (reference sequence). CDR3 length equals 16 residues. V was clipped by 4 bases and J by 4 bases; unmatched bases: 9.